The 29 T cell receptor beta chains presented below share a single source sample, sequenced in a study of blood T cells in healthy people across ages. Primers used in a second PCR of roughly 6 to 12 cycles were a sample-barcoded 5' primer and a J-beta primer mix. TCRdb reprocessed the 5' RACE reads with MiXCR, giving one entry per CDR3 protein. The sample consists of more than 1,000,000 distinct CDR3 sequences, 25% of them appearing once. The data were also submitted as part of a second study, on T cells of mothers and their children.

The sequencing input was blood. The receptors originated from a girl aged 2-10 years in good health.

The chain employs TRBV29-1 and TRBJ1-2, with 9 bases matching TRBD1. This CDR3 has 13 residues. CDR1 is SQVTM, CDR2 ANQGSEA, per germline. The V and J ends lost 4 bases and 7 bases, in that order; junction bases with no gene match: 7. DNA of the CDR3: TGCAGCGTTGGGACAGGGGAGGAACCTGGCTACACCTTC. Translating it yields CSVGTGEEPGYTF.

V gene TRBV20-1 combines with J gene TRBJ2-7, with D possibly matching TRBD1 (5 bases). The length of the CDR3 is 14 residues. The germline V gene has CDR1 DFQATT and CDR2 SNEGSKA (reference sequence). Trimming cost V 6 bases and J 0 bases, with 15 bases left between them. The CDR3 nucleotides read TGCAGTGCCTCCGACAGCTACCTCTCCTACGAGCAGTACTTC. It encodes CSASDSYLSYEQYF.

The rearrangement uses TRBV4-1 and TRBJ1-5, with 10 bases lining up with TRBD1. The germline V gene encodes CDR1 MGHRA and CDR2 YSYEKL. The CDR3 consists of 16 residues. J was trimmed by 6 bases and V by 0 bases; bases with no gene match: 5. In DNA form, the CDR3 reads TGCGCCAGCAGCCAAGAACCGGGACAGGGGAGTCAGCCCCAGCATTTT. As protein: CASSQEPGQGSQPQHF.

This clonotype was recorded a few times. An end of the junction does not agree with germline; a read error may underlie this. V is TRBV7-9 and J is TRBJ2-3; D is uncertain. Germline V CDR1 and CDR2: SEHNR, FQNEAQ (reference sequence). CDR3 length: 17 amino acids. The CDR3 region has the DNA TGTGCCAGCAGCTTAGATGTACACCTTTTTAGCACAGATACGCGGTATTTT. Translated: CASSLDVHLFSTDTRYF.

This chain links TRBV28 with TRBJ1-5; D call uncertain. The germline gives CDR1 MDHEN, CDR2 SYDVKM. V lost 3 bases to trimming and J lost 0 bases, with 15 bases between them. The CDR3 runs to 17 residues. CDR3 coding DNA: TGTGCCAGCAGTTTCGCGGGAAGTTGGGGTAGCAATCAGCCCCAGCATTTT. As protein: CASSFAGSWGSNQPQHF.

The sample holds a few counts of this clonotype. V usage is TRBV5-1 and J usage is TRBJ1-3; D possibly corresponds to TRBD1 (6 bases). The CDR3 contains 14 residues. The V end lost 4 bases, the J end lost 1 base, and 9 bases lay between the germline ends. The germline V gene encodes CDR1 SGHRS and CDR2 YFSETQ. The CDR3: CASSVGQSGNTIYF. As DNA, the CDR3 is TGCGCCAGCAGCGTGGGACAATCTGGAAACACCATATATTTT.

Many counts were recorded for this clonotype. The genes are TRBV6-1 and TRBJ2-5, with D uncertain. The CDR3 consists of 10 residues. Trimming took off 7 bases at V and 5 bases at J, with 5 bases between the two ends. Germline CDR1 MNHNS, CDR2 SASEGT. The CDR3 bases are TGTGCCAGCACTAGGGAGACCCAGTACTTC. This codes for CASTRETQYF.

This clonotype appeared a few times. This chain links TRBV3-1 with TRBJ1-6, with TRBD1 matching over 9 bases. Germline V CDR1 and CDR2: LGHDT, YNNKEL (reference sequence). Losses at the gene ends were 5 bases for V and 8 bases for J; bases not matched to a gene: 7. The CDR3 extends over 15 amino acids. CDR3 region: CASSFWDREDSPLHF. The CDR3 region has the DNA TGTGCCAGCAGCTTCTGGGACAGGGAGGATTCACCCCTCCACTTT.

This clonotype was observed at least ten times. The rearrangement links TRBV5-1 to TRBJ1-4; D remains unclear. Germline lookup yields CDR1 SGHRS and CDR2 YFSETQ. Trimming pared 1 base from V and 7 bases from J, leaving 8 bases between. The CDR3 loop spans 13 amino acids. CDR3 in DNA: TGCGCCAGCAGCTTGTTGAGATTTGAAAAACTGTTTTTT. It specifies CASSLLRFEKLFF.

This chain joins TRBV4-2 and TRBJ2-3, with 10 bases aligning to TRBD2. The CDR3 runs to 15 residues. V was pared by 2 bases and J by 4 bases, with 3 bases of the junction left unmatched. Germline lookup yields CDR1 LGHNA and CDR2 YNFKEQ. CDR3 in amino acids: CASSQTSGKADTQYF. The CDR3 DNA reads as TGTGCCAGCAGCCAAACTAGCGGGAAGGCAGATACGCAGTATTTT.

The CDR3 reads CASSSTGREAFF. DNA of the CDR3: TGCGCCAGCAGCTCCACAGGACGTGAAGCTTTCTTT. The chain combines TRBV5-1 with TRBJ1-1, with a tentative D call TRBD1 (5 bases). This CDR3 has 12 residues. Germline CDR1 is SGHRS and CDR2 is YFSETQ. Between the trimmed V and J ends, which lost 3 bases and 7 bases, there was a span of 10 bases.

V usage is TRBV5-1 and J usage is TRBJ1-1; the D gene is possibly TRBD1 (5 bases). The CDR3 contains 13 residues. V was shortened by 4 bases and J by 1 base, with 8 bases between the two germline ends. CDR1 is SGHRS and CDR2 is YFSETQ in the germline V gene. In nucleotides, the CDR3 is TGCGCCAGCAGCGGAGGACAGAACACTGAAGCTTTCTTT. It translates to CASSGGQNTEAFF.

This clonotype was detected only a few times. This rearrangement joins TRBV5-1 to TRBJ1-2, with D unresolved. The CDR3 covers 15 residues. Germline CDR1 reads SGHRS; CDR2 reads YFSETQ. V lost 6 bases to trimming and J lost 4 bases, with 19 bases between them. The CDR3 loop reads CASKEIGGSSYGYTF. CDR3 sequence (DNA): TGCGCCAGCAAAGAAATTGGAGGGTCGAGCTATGGCTACACCTTC.

The chain links TRBV12-3 or TRBV12-4 to TRBJ2-1; tentative D call: TRBD1 (5 bases). The CDR3 loop spans 13 amino acids. V lost 0 bases to trimming and J lost 9 bases, with 9 bases between them. Here the CDR3 reads CASSLAQRGEQFF. The CDR3 coding sequence is TGTGCCAGCAGTTTAGCGCAAAGGGGTGAGCAGTTCTTC.

V gene TRBV20-1 combines with J gene TRBJ2-5; TRBD2 aligns across 7 bases. The J call may be in error: the DNA end matches TRBJ2-7 better. This CDR3 is 16 amino acids long. Germline CDR1 and CDR2: DFQATT and SNEGSKA (reference sequence). In DNA form, the CDR3 reads TGCAGTGCTAGAGGACCGCTAGCGGACCTATCCTACGAGCAGTACTTC. Its translation is CSARGPLADLSYEQYF.

This chain uses TRBV7-8 with TRBJ2-3; D might be TRBD1 or TRBD2, each matching 6 bases. Trimming left V 4 bases short and J 1 base short, with 21 bases between. The germline gives CDR1 SGHVS, CDR2 FQNEAQ. The CDR3 has 18 residues. CDR3 DNA sequence: TGTGCCAGCAGCTCGGAGGGGGTGGGGACCCTCCGCACAGATACGCAGTATTTT. The encoded protein is CASSSEGVGTLRTDTQYF. Together with reference TRBV7-8 and TRBJ2-3, the CDR3 gives the full variable domain: GAGVSQSPRYKVAKRGQDVALRCDPISGHVSLFWYQQALGQGPEFLTYFQNEAQLDKSGLPSDRFFAERPEGSVSTLKIQRTQQEDSAVYLCASSSEGVGTLRTDTQYFGPGTRLTVL.

This clonotype was picked up a small number of times. The chain links TRBV4-2 to TRBJ1-3, with D uncertain. This CDR3 spans 16 amino acids. V was clipped by 3 bases and J by 2 bases, with 14 bases between them. Germline V CDR1 and CDR2: LGHNA, YNFKEQ. The CDR3 region is CASSQVSAGTGNTIYF. DNA for the CDR3: TGTGCCAGCAGCCAGGTATCGGCAGGTACTGGAAACACCATATATTTT.

The chain uses TRBV20-1 and TRBJ1-6; D call uncertain. This CDR3 contains 17 residues. Germline CDR1 reads DFQATT; CDR2 reads SNEGSKA (reference sequence). V was trimmed by 0 bases and J by 4 bases, leaving 16 bases between them. The CDR3 here is CSARDRWGKGYNSPLHF. The DNA for the CDR3 is TGCAGTGCTAGAGATCGGTGGGGTAAAGGATATAATTCACCCCTCCACTTT.

This clonotype has just a few counts. The V and J genes are TRBV7-2 and TRBJ2-2; 10 bases fit TRBD1. V lost 5 bases and J lost 1; bases outside the gene matches: 4. CDR1 is SGHTA and CDR2 is FQGNSA in the germline V gene. CDR3 length equals 16 residues. The CDR3, as DNA: TGTGCCAGCAGCCGGCGGGACAGGGGGAACACCGGGGAGCTGTTTTTT. This codes for CASSRRDRGNTGELFF.

This clonotype was found a few times. V and J are TRBV29-1 and TRBJ2-5, with D maybe TRBD2 (5 bases). In germline, CDR1 is SQVTM, CDR2 ANQGSEA. The CDR3 is 13 residues long. The V gene lost 3 bases and the J gene lost 4 bases, with 12 bases spanning the gap. The CDR3 DNA follows: TGCAGCGTTGACCGGGGTGGGAGAGAGACCCAGTACTTC. This gives the protein CSVDRGGRETQYF.

The V gene is TRBV27, the J gene TRBJ2-3; 7 positions match TRBD2. Germline V gene sequence: CDR1 MNHEY, CDR2 SMNVEV (reference sequence). The CDR3 consists of 15 residues. Unmatched junction bases numbered 9, after V lost 7 bases and J lost 2 bases. Here the CDR3 DNA reads TGTGCCAGCAACTCTCTAGCGGAGAACACAGATACGCAGTATTTT. It is translated as CASNSLAENTDTQYF.

This clonotype has just a few counts. V usage is TRBV24-1 and J usage is TRBJ2-5; 12 bases align to TRBD2. Germline CDR1 is KGHDR and CDR2 is SFDVKD. This CDR3 spans 18 amino acids. The J segment lost 2 bases and the V segment lost 4 bases, leaving 10 bases of the junction unmatched. CDR3 nucleotides: TGTGCCACCAGTGAAACTTCCCTAGCGGGGGGGGTACAAGAGACCCAGTACTTC. This gives the protein CATSETSLAGGVQETQYF.

This clonotype came up a few times. The chain employs TRBV10-3 and TRBJ1-5; D perhaps matches TRBD1 (6 bases). Germline V CDR1 and CDR2: ENHRY, SYGVKD. Trimming took off 3 bases at V and 0 bases at J, with 9 bases between the two ends. This CDR3 is built from 15 residues. CDR3 nucleotides: TGTGCCATCAGTGATGGGGGGGCTAGCAATCAGCCCCAGCATTTT. The encoded protein is CAISDGGASNQPQHF.

With respect to this clonotype: A read error may account for a junction end that differs from germline. This sequence joins TRBV25-1 and TRBJ2-3; D is possibly TRBD1 or TRBD2 (5 bases each). Germline V gene sequence: CDR1 MGHDK, CDR2 SYGVNS. CDR3 size: 13 residues. CDR3 region: CASSDGDTGTQYF. CDR3 sequence (DNA): TGTGCCAGCAGTGACGGGGATACAGGTACGCAGTATTTT.

The sample holds a few counts of this clonotype. The chain combines TRBV9 with TRBJ2-3; D is unclear. V was trimmed by 0 bases and J by 7 bases, leaving 9 bases between them. Looked up from germline, CDR1 is SGDLS and CDR2 is YYNGEE. The length of the CDR3 is 13 residues. The CDR3 region is CASSVGQTNTQYF. The CDR3 bases are TGTGCCAGCAGCGTAGGGCAAACGAATACGCAGTATTTT. The complete variable domain, with remaining parts taken from reference TRBV9 and TRBJ2-3, reads DSGVTQTPKHLITATGQRVTLRCSPRSGDLSVYWYQQSLDQGLQFLIQYYNGEERAKGNILERFSAQQFPDLHSELNLSSLELGDSALYFCASSVGQTNTQYFGPGTRLTVL.

This clonotype has only a few counts. The chain couples TRBV12-5 to TRBJ2-1; no clear D gene. The J call may not be correct, given that the DNA end is closer to TRBJ2-7. CDR1 and CDR2 (germline): LGHNT, FRNRAP. This CDR3 spans 12 amino acids. This chain's CDR3 is CASGVLDYEQYF. CDR3 nucleotides: TGTGCTAGTGGTGTGCTGGACTACGAGCAGTACTTC.

A word on this clonotype: This could be a read error, since a much larger clone is one nucleotide away. V and J are TRBV6-6 and TRBJ1-5; no reliable D call. V was pared by 0 bases and J by 3 bases, with 6 bases between. CDR3 length: 14 residues. From germline, CDR1 is MNHNY and CDR2 SVGAGI (reference sequence). The CDR3 region has the DNA TGTGCCAGCAGTTACTCGGGTATCAATCAGCCCCAGCATTTT. This gives the protein CASSYSGINQPQHF.

This clonotype was found once. The chain couples TRBV5-1 to TRBJ1-4, with a weak D call TRBD1 (6 bases). V was pared by 4 bases and J by 9 bases, with 28 bases between. This CDR3 spans 18 amino acids. Germline CDR1 reads SGHRS; CDR2 reads YFSETQ. The CDR3 DNA reads as TGCGCCAGCAGCCCCGGGGACGGGACACCCGCAGGACGTAAAAAACTGTTTTTT. It encodes CASSPGDGTPAGRKKLFF.

V and J are TRBV25-1 and TRBJ2-5; a weak D match, TRBD2 (5 bases). The DNA end lines up better with TRBJ2-1; the J call may be wrong. CDR3 length: 13 amino acids. The germline V gene has CDR1 MGHDK and CDR2 SYGVNS. The CDR3 DNA is TGTGCCAGCACCCGATCTAGCTCCCATGAGCAGTTCTTC. Protein product: CASTRSSSHEQFF.